This T cell receptor (beta chain) was found in a study of OX40 agonist ivuxolimab in advanced cancers. Study information: Every 2 weeks, ivuxolimab was infused into the patients intravenously at between 0.01 and 10 mg/kg. From about 23 to 85 years was the age range, with a mean of approximately 58 years, and 65% to 90% were male. Overall study findings and caveats: Determination of antigen specificity was not performed for the expanded peripheral T cells. At 0.1 to 3.0 mg/kg and by week 6, clonal expansion occurred in CD4+ and CD8+ blood T cells.

Assay used: immunoSEQ multiplex PCR; TCRdb lists only in-frame clones, some missing. Of 55,000 to 80,000 clones detected, about 89% appear once; the ten largest clones hold approximately 5.2%. With regard to this clone: Its antigen is unidentified.

The CDR3 length is 19 residues. Specimen: CD4+ or CD8+ T cells sorted from blood, collected in a trial of the OX40 agonist ivuxolimab. This clonotype originated in an adult with an advanced solid tumor such as melanoma, head and neck, liver or kidney cancer. The rearrangement links TRBV1 to TRBJ2-1; the DNA was not compared with TRBD2, the D call given in the table. TRBV1 is an annotated pseudogene. CDR3 region: CTSSQESREEVARGWEQFF. CDR3 nucleotides: TGCACCAGCAGCCAAGAATCCCGGGAGGAGGTAGCCCGAGGGTGGGAGCAGTTCTTC.